Below are 27 T cell receptor beta chains sequenced from a single sample in a study of T-cell memory formation after mild COVID-19. TCRdb fed the 5' RACE reads into MiXCR, producing one record per CDR3 protein. The sample carries some 150,000 distinct CDR3 sequences, under 7% recorded once. Sequenced input: PBMCs or a T cell subset sorted from them (not recorded which). The receptor set was obtained from an adult woman who had mild COVID-19 (a few samples of this study predate the infection). Cell type and time point are not known.

This clonotype has a count of ten or more. The chain couples TRBV6-5 to TRBJ1-1; a possible D gene is TRBD1 (5 bases). V was pared by 7 bases and J by 1 base, with 13 bases between. Germline CDR1 is MNHEY and CDR2 is SVGAGI. This CDR3 has 14 residues. For the CDR3, the DNA is TGTGCCAGCACGCAGGGCCTAACGAACACTGAAGCTTTCTTT. Translation: CASTQGLTNTEAFF.

This chain uses TRBV7-2 with TRBJ2-6, with a possible D match to TRBD1 (6 bases). Germline CDR1 SGHTA, CDR2 FQGNSA. The CDR3 totals 17 residues. The germline V and J ends were trimmed by 5 bases and 1 base, with 15 bases remaining between them. DNA of the CDR3: TGTGCCAGCAGCGCGACAGGTCAGGATTCTGGGGCCAACGTCCTGACTTTC. Its protein is CASSATGQDSGANVLTF.

This clonotype came up many times. This CDR3 reads CASSYDRWGNTEAFF. The CDR3 coding sequence is TGTGCCAGCAGTTACGACCGCTGGGGCAACACTGAAGCTTTCTTT. The J gene is TRBJ1-1, the V gene TRBV6-5; D possibly corresponds to TRBD1 (5 bases). CDR3 length: 15 residues. Germline CDR1 MNHEY, CDR2 SVGAGI. The V and J ends lost 2 bases and 2 bases respectively, with 12 bases between them.

The sample holds a few counts of this clonotype. The chain couples TRBV5-1 to TRBJ2-2; tentative D call: TRBD1 (5 bases). Germline CDR1 is SGHRS and CDR2 is YFSETQ. CDR3 length: 15 amino acids. The V and J ends lost 0 bases and 1 base respectively, with 7 bases between them. The CDR3, as DNA: TGCGCCAGCAGCTTGGACAGGATGAACACCGGGGAGCTGTTTTTT. Protein sequence: CASSLDRMNTGELFF.

This clonotype has ten or more counts. This chain links TRBV12-3 or TRBV12-4 with TRBJ2-3, with 9 nucleotides matching TRBD2. The ends lost 6 bases at V and 0 bases at J; junction bases unmatched: 10. The CDR3 loop spans 17 amino acids. The CDR3 spells CASSRSGGSASTDTQYF. In DNA form, the CDR3 reads TGTGCCAGCAGCCGTAGCGGGGGTAGTGCTAGCACAGATACGCAGTATTTT.

This clonotype occurred many times. The chain links TRBV6-5 to TRBJ2-7; 10 bases are a match to TRBD2. Per germline, CDR1 MNHEY and CDR2 SVGAGI. V was pared by 0 bases and J by 2 bases, with 7 bases of the junction left unmatched. The CDR3 contains 17 residues. CDR3 sequence: CASSYSASGRSAYEQYF. CDR3 nucleotide sequence: TGTGCCAGCAGTTACTCAGCTAGCGGGAGAAGCGCCTACGAGCAGTACTTC.

This clonotype was recorded a few times. This rearrangement joins TRBV18 to TRBJ1-1, with 7 nucleotides matching TRBD1. V lost 6 bases to trimming and J lost 1 base; unmatched junction nucleotides: 5. The CDR3 spans 14 residues. The germline CDR1 and CDR2 sequences are KGHSH and LQKENI. The DNA of the CDR3 is TGTGCCAGCTCCGATAGGACAGGGAACACTGAAGCTTTCTTT. Translated, it gives CASSDRTGNTEAFF.

The gene calls are TRBV4-1 and TRBJ2-7; 9 bases map to TRBD1. Losses at the gene ends were 6 bases for V and 5 bases for J; bases not matched to a gene: 5. The CDR3 consists of 13 residues. Germline CDR1 reads MGHRA; CDR2 reads YSYEKL. This CDR3 reads CASSRTGDNEQYF. CDR3 nucleotide sequence: TGCGCCAGCAGTCGGACAGGGGACAACGAGCAGTACTTC.

This clonotype was recorded a few times. This rearrangement joins TRBV20-1 to TRBJ2-7; 8 positions agree with TRBD1. Germline CDR1 is DFQATT and CDR2 is SNEGSKA (reference sequence). The CDR3 is 16 amino acids. J lost 2 bases, V lost 0 bases, and 9 bases had no gene match. The CDR3 region has the DNA TGCAGTGCTAGAGATCCCAGGACAGGGCAAACCTACGAGCAGTACTTC. Amino acid sequence: CSARDPRTGQTYEQYF.

This clonotype has a count of ten or more. The J gene is TRBJ2-1, the V gene TRBV2; 11 nucleotides align to TRBD2. Germline lookup yields CDR1 SNHLY and CDR2 FYNNEI. This CDR3 comprises 12 residues. V shed 6 bases, J shed 15 bases, and the junction held 7 bases outside the gene matches. The CDR3 loop reads CASRLLAGAGFF. CDR3 sequence (DNA): TGTGCCAGCAGGCTACTAGCGGGGGCTGGGTTCTTC.

The chain couples TRBV12-3 or TRBV12-4 to TRBJ1-6; TRBD1 matches 9 bases. This CDR3 contains 16 residues. V lost 6 bases, J lost 7 bases, and 10 bases stayed unmatched. CDR3 sequence: CASRQQPGTGNSPLHF. In nucleotides, the CDR3 is TGTGCCAGCAGGCAACAACCGGGGACAGGGAATTCACCCCTCCACTTT.

This clonotype was found a few times. The genes are TRBV20-1 and TRBJ1-3; no firm D call. This CDR3 contains 13 residues. V was pared by 5 bases and J by 0 bases, with 8 bases between. The germline V gene has CDR1 DFQATT and CDR2 SNEGSKA (reference sequence). This chain's CDR3 is CSAYSFSGNTIYF. CDR3 nucleotides: TGCAGTGCTTACAGCTTCTCTGGAAACACCATATATTTT.

V gene TRBV3-1 combines with J gene TRBJ2-1; 7 bases are shared with TRBD2. V lost 1 base and J lost 6; bases outside the gene matches: 6. Germline V CDR1 and CDR2: LGHDT, YNNKEL (reference sequence). The CDR3 spans 15 residues. The CDR3 DNA reads TGTGCCAGCAGCCAAGGCGGGAGCATGGGCAATGAGCAGTTCTTC. It specifies CASSQGGSMGNEQFF.

The V and J genes are TRBV5-1 and TRBJ2-1; D not certain. The germline V gene has CDR1 SGHRS and CDR2 YFSETQ. The CDR3 is 16 amino acids. V was shortened by 4 bases and J by 0 bases, with 14 bases between the two germline ends. CDR3 sequence: CASSHSWGGSYNEQFF. CDR3 nucleotide sequence: TGCGCCAGCAGCCACAGTTGGGGTGGCTCCTACAATGAGCAGTTCTTC.

Only a few counts were recorded for this clonotype. The chain links TRBV9 to TRBJ1-1, with D unresolved. The CDR3 is 13 residues long. Trimming stripped 2 bases from V and 0 bases from J, with 5 bases between. CDR1 and CDR2 from the germline V gene are SGDLS and YYNGEE. CDR3 nucleotide sequence: TGTGCCAGCAGCGTTTACATGAACACTGAAGCTTTCTTT. This translates into CASSVYMNTEAFF.

This clonotype was counted many times. This sequence joins TRBV20-1 and TRBJ1-2; D ambiguous. CDR3 size: 14 residues. Trimming pared 2 bases from V and 7 bases from J, leaving 17 bases between. The germline V gene has CDR1 DFQATT and CDR2 SNEGSKA (reference sequence). CDR3 residues: CSARSGNPALGYTF. CDR3 DNA sequence: TGCAGTGCTAGATCTGGGAATCCCGCCCTTGGCTACACCTTC.

This clonotype was found a few times. This chain links TRBV29-1 with TRBJ1-2; D ambiguous. The germline gives CDR1 SQVTM, CDR2 ANQGSEA. The CDR3 extends over 10 amino acids. Trimming removed 5 bases at V and 5 bases at J, with 6 bases between. The CDR3 here is CSVSFYGYTF. The CDR3 DNA reads as TGCAGCGTTTCATTTTATGGCTACACCTTC.

This clonotype was seen a few times. The chain is built from TRBV5-5 and TRBJ1-4, with D maybe TRBD1 (5 bases). V shed 5 bases and J shed 8 bases, with 16 bases lying between them. The CDR3 spans 14 residues. Germline V gives CDR1 SGHKS, CDR2 YYEKEE (reference sequence). CDR3 sequence (DNA): TGTGCCAGCAGTCAGGGTCTGGTGTACGAAAAACTGTTTTTT. This translates into CASSQGLVYEKLFF.

This clonotype was recorded a few times. V and J are TRBV20-1 and TRBJ1-3; D remains ambiguous. CDR3 length: 14 residues. Looked up from germline, CDR1 is DFQATT and CDR2 is SNEGSKA (reference sequence). Trimming took 5 bases from V and 0 from J, leaving 11 bases between them. CDR3 amino acids: CSAPTSNSGNTIYF. CDR3 DNA: TGCAGTGCTCCCACGAGCAACTCTGGAAACACCATATATTTT.

This clonotype was recorded a few times. CDR3 bases: TGCGCCAGCAGCTTGGGTCAGGAGAACACTGAAGCTTTCTTT. It specifies CASSLGQENTEAFF. The chain links TRBV5-1 to TRBJ1-1; D remains ambiguous. CDR3 length equals 14 residues. Trimming cost V 0 bases and J 1 base, with 7 bases left between them. Per germline, CDR1 SGHRS and CDR2 YFSETQ.

The chain has TRBV6-2 or TRBV6-3 and TRBJ1-5; D remains unclear. V was clipped by 0 bases and J by 2 bases, with 5 bases between them. This CDR3 has 14 residues. From germline, CDR1 is MNHEY and CDR2 SVGEGT. The CDR3 reads CASSYSGGNQPQHF. DNA for the CDR3: TGTGCCAGCAGTTACTCGGGAGGCAATCAGCCCCAGCATTTT.

This clonotype was seen at least ten times. The chain employs TRBV6-2 or TRBV6-3 and TRBJ2-3; 12 bases are shared with TRBD2. CDR1 and CDR2 from the germline V gene are MNHEY and SVGEGT. The CDR3 has 16 residues. Losses at the gene ends were 2 bases for V and 9 bases for J; bases not matched to a gene: 9. DNA of the CDR3: TGTGCCAGCAGTTACCCGGCTAGCGGGAGGGCAGGAACGCAGTATTTT. It translates to CASSYPASGRAGTQYF.

At least ten counts were recorded for this clonotype. V gene TRBV29-1 combines with J gene TRBJ1-1; TRBD1 might be the D (6 bases). CDR3 size: 11 residues. Germline V gene sequence: CDR1 SQVTM, CDR2 ANQGSEA. V gave up 6 bases and J gave up 6 bases, with 11 bases separating them. CDR3 amino acids: CSVMTGSEAFF. Written as DNA, the CDR3 is TGCAGCGTGATGACAGGTTCTGAAGCTTTCTTT.

This clonotype was counted many times. The chain uses TRBV5-1 and TRBJ2-1; 8 nucleotides line up with TRBD2. This CDR3 region has 14 residues. V trimming: 3 bases; J trimming: 4 bases; junction bases outside the gene matches: 3. Germline CDR1 SGHRS, CDR2 YFSETQ. CDR3 sequence (DNA): TGCGCCAGCAGCTATACTAGCGGTTACAATGAGCAGTTCTTC. It specifies CASSYTSGYNEQFF.

In this sample, this clonotype turned up many times. The V and J genes are TRBV5-1 and TRBJ2-7; TRBD1 is a possible D gene (6 bases). Looked up from germline, CDR1 is SGHRS and CDR2 is YFSETQ. Deletions cut 4 bases from V and 0 bases from J, with 14 bases between. CDR3 size: 15 residues. CDR3: CASSPDRFDSYEQYF. As DNA, the CDR3 is TGCGCCAGCAGCCCCGACAGGTTCGACTCCTACGAGCAGTACTTC.

The chain couples TRBV18 to TRBJ2-5; D is possibly TRBD1 (6 bases). Trimming removed 3 bases at V and 2 bases at J, with 10 bases between. The CDR3 is 14 amino acids. The germline V gene has CDR1 KGHSH and CDR2 LQKENI. CDR3 region: CASSPTGQQETQYF. CDR3 nucleotides: TGTGCCAGCTCACCTACTGGACAGCAAGAGACCCAGTACTTC. Drawing the rest from reference TRBV18 and TRBJ2-5, the complete variable domain is NAGVMQNPRHLVRRRGQEARLRCSPMKGHSHVYWYRQLPEEGLKFMVYLQKENIIDESGMPKERFSAEFPKEGPSILRIQQVVRGDSAAYFCASSPTGQQETQYFGPGTRLLVL.

The V gene is TRBV18, the J gene TRBJ2-3; D remains unclear. The V end was cut by 0 bases, the J end by 1 base, with 8 bases between. The CDR3 is 15 residues long. CDR1 and CDR2 (germline): KGHSH, LQKENI. This chain's CDR3 is CASSPPVMGTDTQYF. CDR3 nucleotides: TGTGCCAGCTCACCACCGGTGATGGGCACAGATACGCAGTATTTT.